The next 30 T cell receptor beta chains were all read from a single sample in a study of radiation and T cells in renal cell carcinoma. Noted time point: blood 4 weeks post-SBRT, at nephrectomy. This sample's treatment: 15 Gy SBRT to primary tumor, nephrectomy 4 weeks later. Libraries were prepared by immunoSEQ multiplex PCR; TCRdb keeps only in-frame clonotypes and omits some of them. The table lists more than 60,000 clones, roughly 83% of them singletons. The specimen comprised blood, sampled from a patient whose treatment included radiotherapy and nephrectomy. These receptor sequences come from a woman in her fifties or sixties with renal cell carcinoma.

The CDR3 loop is CASSFRGMNTEAFF. As DNA, the CDR3 is TGTGCCAGCAGTTTTAGGGGAATGAACACTGAAGCTTTCTTT. The chain combines TRBV28 with TRBJ1-1; D is perhaps TRBD1 (5 bases). V was clipped by 3 bases and J by 0 bases, with 8 bases between them. The CDR3 has 14 amino acids. Germline CDR1 reads MDHEN; CDR2 reads SYDVKM.

This chain links TRBV6-1 with TRBJ2-6; D is undetermined. Germline CDR1 is MNHNS and CDR2 is SASEGT. The CDR3 loop spans 15 amino acids. Trimming cost V 4 bases and J 0 bases, with 7 bases left between them. For the CDR3, the DNA is TGTGCCAGCAGTGTTCAGCACTCTGGGGCCAACGTCCTGACTTTC. Amino acids: CASSVQHSGANVLTF.

This clone was observed once. The rearrangement joins TRBV6-6 to TRBJ2-7; D unresolved. The length of the CDR3 is 12 residues. The V gene lost 6 bases and the J gene lost 0 bases, with 6 bases spanning the gap. Germline V lookup: CDR1 MNHNY, CDR2 SVGAGI (reference sequence). CDR3 amino acids: CASSPSSYEQYF. CDR3 nucleotide sequence: TGTGCCAGCAGCCCGTCCTCCTACGAGCAGTACTTC.

The J gene is TRBJ1-1, the V gene TRBV5-5; 7 bases agree with TRBD1. This CDR3 region has 14 residues. Per germline, CDR1 SGHKS and CDR2 YYEKEE (reference sequence). V was pared by 2 bases and J by 0 bases, with 1 base of the junction left unmatched. CDR3 amino acids: CASSLQGMNTEAFF. CDR3 nucleotide sequence: TGTGCCAGCAGCTTACAGGGGATGAACACTGAAGCTTTCTTT.

This sequence joins TRBV6-5 and TRBJ2-7, with 9 bases lining up with TRBD1. V lost 4 bases, J lost 2 bases, and 3 bases stayed unmatched. The CDR3 has 14 residues. Germline CDR1 reads MNHEY; CDR2 reads SVGAGI. The CDR3 reads CASSSRDRAYEQYF. Written as DNA, the CDR3 is TGTGCCAGCAGTTCCCGGGACAGGGCCTACGAGCAGTACTTC.

The V call is TRBV7-8, the J call TRBJ2-1, with D possibly being TRBD1 (5 bases). Per the germline V gene, CDR1 is SGHVS and CDR2 is FQNEAQ. This CDR3 is 13 amino acids long. Trimming removed 2 bases from V and 6 bases from J, with 8 bases in between. The CDR3 sequence is CASSLTGTNEQFF. The CDR3 DNA is TGTGCCAGCAGCTTAACAGGTACCAATGAGCAGTTCTTC.

The chain joins TRBV7-2 to TRBJ1-3; D not resolved. The V end was cut by 2 bases, the J end by 4 bases, with 9 bases between. The CDR3 length is 14 residues. Germline V gene sequence: CDR1 SGHTA, CDR2 FQGNSA. The CDR3 DNA reads TGTGCCAGCAGCTTATGGGCGGGCGGAAACACCATATATTTT. Its translation is CASSLWAGGNTIYF.

The chain joins TRBV29-1 to TRBJ2-1; 8 positions agree with TRBD2. The CDR3 runs 14 residues. Germline lookup yields CDR1 SQVTM and CDR2 ANQGSEA. Here the CDR3 DNA reads TGCAGTAAAATAAGCGGGAGTTCCTACAATGAGCAGTTCTTC. Encoded protein: CSKISGSSYNEQFF.

The chain combines TRBV27 with TRBJ2-1; the D gene is possibly TRBD1 (6 bases). This CDR3 comprises 14 residues. Germline CDR1 and CDR2: MNHEY and SMNVEV (reference sequence). The ends were cut back, 4 bases at V and 0 bases at J, with 7 bases in the middle. CDR3 bases: TGTGCCAGCAGTTGGGACACCTCCTACAATGAGCAGTTCTTC. Translating gives CASSWDTSYNEQFF.

The chain uses TRBV5-8 and TRBJ1-1; D not resolved. The germline CDR1 and CDR2 sequences are SGHTS and YDEGEE. V shed 0 bases and J shed 0 bases, with 9 bases lying between them. The CDR3 runs to 15 residues. CDR3 loop: CASSLGAGMNTEAFF. The CDR3 bases are TGTGCCAGCAGCTTGGGGGCTGGCATGAACACTGAAGCTTTCTTT.

This clone was counted once. The chain employs TRBV29-1 and TRBJ2-7, with unresolved D. CDR1 SQVTM and CDR2 ANQGSEA come from the germline V gene. This CDR3 has 12 amino acids. V dropped 6 bases and J dropped 3 bases, with 12 bases sitting between them. The CDR3 loop is CSVGVGLYEQYF. DNA of the CDR3: TGCAGCGTCGGAGTTGGGCTCTACGAGCAGTACTTC.

The chain is built from TRBV6-1 and TRBJ2-1, with D unresolved. The CDR3 loop spans 12 amino acids. Germline V gene lookup returns CDR1 MNHNS and CDR2 SASEGT. V was pared by 0 bases and J by 11 bases, with 8 bases between. CDR3: CASSEARVQQFF. CDR3 in DNA: TGTGCCAGCAGTGAAGCCCGGGTACAGCAGTTCTTC.

The genes are TRBV5-5 and TRBJ1-2; weak D call: TRBD1 (5 bases). Germline V gene sequence: CDR1 SGHKS, CDR2 YYEKEE (reference sequence). The CDR3 sequence is 13 residues long. V was clipped by 5 bases and J by 3 bases, with 11 bases between them. In nucleotides, the CDR3 is TGTGCCAGCAGTCGATGGGGGGACTATGGCTACACCTTC. Translating gives CASSRWGDYGYTF. Combining the CDR3 with reference TRBV5-5 and TRBJ1-2 gives the whole variable domain DAGVTQSPTHLIKTRGQQVTLRCSPISGHKSVSWYQQVLGQGPQFIFQYYEKEERGRGNFPDRFSARQFPNYSSELNVNALLLGDSALYLCASSRWGDYGYTFGSGTRLTVV.

The gene calls are TRBV4-1 and TRBJ1-2, with D maybe TRBD1 (5 bases). The V end lost 0 bases, the J end lost 2 bases, and 13 bases lay between the germline ends. Per germline, CDR1 MGHRA and CDR2 YSYEKL. The CDR3 is 16 residues long. CDR3: CASSQEGQRRNYGYTF. The CDR3 nucleotides are TGCGCCAGCAGCCAAGAGGGGCAGAGAAGAAACTATGGCTACACCTTC.

V is TRBV7-8 and J is TRBJ2-2; D is undetermined. V was pared by 4 bases and J by 6 bases, with 6 bases between. The CDR3 consists of 12 residues. Per germline, CDR1 SGHVS and CDR2 FQNEAQ. For the CDR3, the DNA is TGTGCCAGCAGCTGGGGTGCCGGGGAGCTGTTTTTT. Its protein product is CASSWGAGELFF.

The J gene is TRBJ2-1, the V gene TRBV5-4; 11 nucleotides align to TRBD2. V trimming: 5 bases; J trimming: 1 base; junction bases outside the gene matches: 8. This CDR3 is 17 amino acids long. The germline V gene has CDR1 SGHNT and CDR2 YYREEE (reference sequence). CDR3 bases: TGTGCCAGCAGTAGCCTCTCTAGCGGGAGGTCCTACAATGAGCAGTTCTTC. Translating it yields CASSSLSSGRSYNEQFF.

This clone showed up just once. CDR3 in amino acids: CASSWTGADGELFF. The CDR3 DNA reads TGTGCCAGCAGCTGGACAGGGGCGGACGGGGAGCTGTTTTTT. The chain combines TRBV5-4 with TRBJ2-2; 9 bases match TRBD1. J was trimmed by 7 bases and V by 3 bases; bases with no gene match: 4. CDR1 SGHNT and CDR2 YYREEE come from the germline V gene (reference sequence). The CDR3 has 14 residues.

The chain has TRBV6-5 and TRBJ1-2; the D gene is possibly TRBD1 (5 bases). V lost 6 bases, J lost 7 bases, and 18 bases lay in between. The CDR3 is 14 residues long. CDR1 and CDR2 (germline): MNHEY, SVGAGI. The CDR3 loop reads CASRHGGEKSGYTF. The CDR3 DNA reads TGTGCCAGCAGGCACGGAGGGGAGAAGAGTGGCTACACCTTC.

This chain links TRBV9 with TRBJ2-7; D might be TRBD2 (5 bases). Germline V gives CDR1 SGDLS, CDR2 YYNGEE. V lost 4 bases and J lost 2, with 13 bases in between. The CDR3 is made up of 14 amino acids. The CDR3 is CASSPGPGTYEQYF. The CDR3 DNA reads TGTGCCAGCAGCCCGGGCCCGGGGACCTACGAGCAGTACTTC.

The chain has TRBV5-6 and TRBJ2-1; D is perhaps TRBD1 (7 bases). Germline CDR1 and CDR2: SGHDT and YYEEEE. The V and J ends lost 6 bases and 8 bases respectively, with 18 bases between them. CDR3 length equals 14 residues. CDR3 DNA: TGTGCCAGCACCCTGGGGGGACAGAGGGATGAGCAGTTCTTC. This gives the protein CASTLGGQRDEQFF.

In this sample, this clone turned up many times. The chain uses TRBV21-1 and TRBJ1-6. TRBV21-1 is listed as a pseudogene. CDR3 size: 17 residues. CDR3 DNA sequence: TGTGCCAGCAGCAACTTTTTCCTCAGACCTTTTAGTTCACCCCTCCACTTT. It is translated as CASSNFFLRPFSSPLHF.

This chain links TRBV7-4 with TRBJ2-3, with 9 nucleotides matching TRBD1. This CDR3 spans 17 amino acids. Looked up from germline, CDR1 is SGHVT and CDR2 is SQSDAQ. Germline trimming cut 1 base from V and 0 bases from J; bases unmatched to any gene: 5. Written as DNA, the CDR3 is TGTGCCAGCAGCTTAGACCCGGGACAGGGCAGCACAGATACGCAGTATTTT. It is translated as CASSLDPGQGSTDTQYF. Full variable domain (remainder filled in from reference TRBV7-4 and TRBJ2-3): GAGVSQSPRYKVAKRGRDVALRCDSISGHVTLYWYRQTLGQGSEVLTYSQSDAQRDKSGRPSGRFSAERPERSVSTLKIQRTEQGDSAVYLCASSLDPGQGSTDTQYFGPGTRLTVL.

The V gene is TRBV11-2, the J gene TRBJ2-7; D gene ambiguous. Germline V lookup: CDR1 SGHAT, CDR2 FQNNGV. V lost 3 bases and J lost 2, with 11 bases in between. This CDR3 has 14 amino acids. CDR3 coding DNA: TGTGCCAGCAGCTTGGGCGGAAATACCTACGAGCAGTACTTC. Residues: CASSLGGNTYEQYF.

The chain uses TRBV6-6 and TRBJ2-5; 9 nucleotides align to TRBD1. The CDR3 is 13 amino acids. Losses at the gene ends were 2 bases for V and 8 bases for J; bases not matched to a gene: 3. Germline CDR1 is MNHNY and CDR2 is SVGAGI (reference sequence). In DNA form, the CDR3 reads TGTGCCAGCAGTTACGGGACAGGGAGAACCCAGTACTTC. This sequence encodes CASSYGTGRTQYF.

The chain carries TRBV5-1 and TRBJ2-5; TRBD2 might be the D (6 bases). The CDR3 sequence is 14 residues long. Germline CDR1 SGHRS, CDR2 YFSETQ. V was cut by 4 bases and J by 3 bases, with 13 bases left in between. The CDR3 is CASSPPPSEETQYF. The CDR3, as DNA: TGCGCCAGCAGCCCCCCTCCTAGCGAAGAGACCCAGTACTTC. Full variable domain (rest looked up from reference TRBV5-1 and TRBJ2-5): KAGVTQTPRYLIKTRGQQVTLSCSPISGHRSVSWYQQTPGQGLQFLFEYFSETQRNKGNFPGRFSGRQFSNSRSEMNVSTLELGDSALYLCASSPPPSEETQYFGPGTRLLVL.

The chain has TRBV5-1 and TRBJ1-2; 9 bases fit TRBD1. This CDR3 contains 15 residues. Germline lookup yields CDR1 SGHRS and CDR2 YFSETQ. Trimming removed 4 bases from V and 0 bases from J; junction bases left unmatched: 4. The CDR3 nucleotides are TGCGCCAGCAGCAGCCGACAGGGGGCTAACTATGGCTACACCTTC. Translating gives CASSSRQGANYGYTF. The full variable domain, rest sourced from reference TRBV5-1 and TRBJ1-2, is KAGVTQTPRYLIKTRGQQVTLSCSPISGHRSVSWYQQTPGQGLQFLFEYFSETQRNKGNFPGRFSGRQFSNSRSEMNVSTLELGDSALYLCASSSRQGANYGYTFGSGTRLTVV.

The chain employs TRBV28 and TRBJ2-1, with 7 bases that match TRBD2. Trimming cost V 3 bases and J 1 base; bases outside gene matches: 9. Per the germline V gene, CDR1 is MDHEN and CDR2 is SYDVKM. The CDR3 sequence is 17 residues long. The CDR3 nucleotides read TGTGCCAGCAGTTTTTTCGGCCTAGCGGATTCCTACAATGAGCAGTTCTTC. Amino acid sequence: CASSFFGLADSYNEQFF.

J is TRBJ2-3 and V is TRBV15; 8 nucleotides align to TRBD2. The J segment lost 4 bases and the V segment lost 3 bases, leaving 3 bases of the junction unmatched. The CDR3 is made up of 14 amino acids. CDR1 is LNHNV, CDR2 YYDKDF, per germline (reference sequence). The CDR3 protein is CATSSGGASDTQYF. The CDR3 nucleotides are TGTGCCACCAGCAGCGGGGGGGCGTCAGATACGCAGTATTTT.

This clone has only one observation. CDR3 nucleotides: TGTGCCAGCAGTACGGGTTACAGCAAAAACATTCAGTACTTC. Translation: CASSTGYSKNIQYF. The chain combines TRBV11-2 with TRBJ2-4; D uncertain. Per the germline V gene, CDR1 is SGHAT and CDR2 is FQNNGV. V was trimmed by 6 bases and J by 3 bases, leaving 12 bases between them. The CDR3 has 14 amino acids.

CDR3 region: CASSQEPGGLGERGLGYTF. The CDR3 DNA is TGTGCCAGCAGCCAAGAACCAGGGGGTTTAGGTGAAAGGGGGTTAGGCTACACCTTC. The chain has TRBV4-2 and TRBJ1-2, with 7 bases aligning to TRBD1. Germline CDR1 is LGHNA and CDR2 is YNFKEQ. This CDR3 has 19 amino acids. V dropped 0 bases and J dropped 8; count of bases not matched to a gene: 21.